The 21 T cell receptor beta chains in this list originate from one sample, sequenced in a study of T cell changes during pregnancy in multiple sclerosis. Sequencing was performed with immunoSEQ multiplex PCR; in TCRdb, only in-frame clones are kept and a portion is missing. The sample includes about 36,000 clones, about 91% of them seen just once. The sample consisted of CD4+ T cells from peripheral blood mononuclear cells, taken after pregnancy. These TCRs come from a female donor with multiple sclerosis, enrolled in a pregnancy study.

The chain couples TRBV6-6 to TRBJ2-3, with a weak D call TRBD1 (6 bases). CDR1 and CDR2 from the germline V gene are MNHNY and SVGAGI (reference sequence). Trimming shortened V by 8 bases and J by 3 bases, and 21 bases separated the two germline ends. The length of the CDR3 is 16 residues. CDR3 sequence reads: CASRRTRGIVTDTQYF. CDR3 DNA sequence: TGTGCCAGCCGCAGAACCAGGGGCATTGTGACAGATACGCAGTATTTT.

The gene calls are TRBV18 and TRBJ1-3; no definite D call. Germline loops: CDR1 KGHSH, CDR2 LQKENI. Trimming shortened V by 8 bases and J by 0 bases, and 8 bases separated the two germline ends. The CDR3 runs to 13 residues. The CDR3 DNA reads as TGTGCCAGCGCAGGCGTCTCTGGAAACACCATATATTTT. Residues: CASAGVSGNTIYF.

The chain has TRBV28 and TRBJ2-6; unclear D gene. V was clipped by 3 bases and J by 0 bases, with 6 bases between them. This CDR3 is built from 15 residues. Germline V gene data show CDR1 as MDHEN and CDR2 as SYDVKM. CDR3 loop: CASSLLSSGANVLTF. In DNA form, the CDR3 reads TGTGCCAGCAGTTTGTTGAGCTCTGGGGCCAACGTCCTGACTTTC.

The chain recombines TRBV6-6 with TRBJ1-2; the match to TRBD1 covers 9 bases. CDR1 and CDR2 from the germline V gene are MNHNY and SVGAGI (reference sequence). J lost 4 bases, V lost 10 bases, and 7 bases had no gene match. The CDR3 consists of 13 residues. The CDR3 loop is CATGTGTIYGYTF. The CDR3 coding sequence is TGTGCCACCGGGACAGGGACCATCTATGGCTACACCTTC.

The chain carries TRBV6-1 and TRBJ2-1, with TRBD2 matching 8 bases. With 6 bases clipped from V and 5 bases from J, the junction kept 6 bases outside the gene matches. The CDR3 length is 14 residues. The V gene's germline CDR1 is MNHNS and CDR2 SASEGT. The chain's CDR3 is CASRRRGDHNEQFF. The CDR3 region has the DNA TGTGCCAGCAGAAGGCGGGGGGATCACAATGAGCAGTTCTTC.

This clone was seen a few times. This rearrangement joins TRBV7-9 to TRBJ2-7; D is unresolved. The V gene lost 8 bases and the J gene lost 0 bases, with 8 bases spanning the gap. This CDR3 contains 12 residues. The germline V gene encodes CDR1 SEHNR and CDR2 FQNEAQ (reference sequence). The CDR3 loop is CASGDGSYEQYF. The CDR3 coding sequence is TGTGCCAGCGGAGACGGCTCCTACGAGCAGTACTTC.

The chain couples TRBV7-3 to TRBJ2-3; 10 bases are a match to TRBD2. Germline V gives CDR1 SGHTA, CDR2 FQGTGA. V was pared by 2 bases and J by 2 bases, with 4 bases of the junction left unmatched. This CDR3 is built from 16 residues. This chain's CDR3 is CASSLHSGGPTDTQYF. The CDR3 coding sequence is TGTGCCAGCAGCTTACATAGCGGGGGGCCCACAGATACGCAGTATTTT.

For the CDR3, the DNA is TGTGCCAGCAGCTCATCACTAGCGGGAGGGTACGAGCAGTACTTC. Its translation: CASSSSLAGGYEQYF. The chain joins TRBV7-6 to TRBJ2-7, with 13 bases that match TRBD2. Per the germline V gene, CDR1 is SGHVS and CDR2 is FNYEAQ. CDR3 length equals 15 residues. V lost 4 bases and J lost 4; bases outside the gene matches: 4.

V and J are TRBV5-1 and TRBJ1-2; 9 bases fit TRBD1. This CDR3 has 14 amino acids. Germline trimming cut 3 bases from V and 3 bases from J; bases unmatched to any gene: 3. Germline loops: CDR1 SGHRS, CDR2 YFSETQ. In DNA, the CDR3 is TGCGCCAGCAGCTGGACAGGGGCGGACTATGGCTACACCTTC. Protein sequence: CASSWTGADYGYTF.

The chain couples TRBV13 to TRBJ2-3, with TRBD1 matching over 8 bases. This CDR3 contains 16 residues. The germline V gene has CDR1 PRHDT and CDR2 FYEKMQ (reference sequence). The V and J ends lost 3 bases and 1 base, in that order; junction bases with no gene match: 6. CDR3 bases: TGTGCCAGCAGCTTCACAAGGGGACAGGGCACAGATACGCAGTATTTT. Protein: CASSFTRGQGTDTQYF.

The chain uses TRBV19 and TRBJ1-1; the D gene is possibly TRBD1 (5 bases). This CDR3 region has 14 residues. Per the germline V gene, CDR1 is LNHDA and CDR2 is SQIVND (reference sequence). The V end lost 1 base, the J end lost 6 bases, and 12 bases lay between the germline ends. Here the CDR3 DNA reads TGTGCCAGTAGTATAGGGGCAGGGTATCCTGAAGCTTTCTTT. It is translated as CASSIGAGYPEAFF.

CDR3 in DNA: TGTGCCATCAGTGAGTCGGCAGGGCGGGGTATGAACACTGAAGCTTTCTTT. It yields the protein CAISESAGRGMNTEAFF. The gene calls are TRBV10-3 and TRBJ1-1; D might be TRBD1 (5 bases). Trimming pared 0 bases from V and 0 bases from J, leaving 14 bases between. Per germline, CDR1 ENHRY and CDR2 SYGVKD. This CDR3 is 17 amino acids long.

This clone was found a few times. DNA of the CDR3: TGTGCCAGCAGACGCGACATAAATCAGCCCCAGCATTTT. Encoded protein: CASRRDINQPQHF. The rearrangement uses TRBV2 and TRBJ1-5, with D hard to call. Germline V CDR1 and CDR2: SNHLY, FYNNEI. The CDR3 is 13 residues long. The V end lost 6 bases, the J end lost 4 bases, and 10 bases lay between the germline ends.

The V gene is TRBV7-8, the J gene TRBJ2-7, with TRBD1 matching 9 bases. Trimming cost V 5 bases and J 2 bases; bases outside gene matches: 10. CDR3 length equals 16 residues. Germline values: CDR1 SGHVS, CDR2 FQNEAQ. In DNA form, the CDR3 reads TGTGCCAGCAGCATCAACAGGGGGCTGCCTACCTACGAGCAGTACTTC. This sequence encodes CASSINRGLPTYEQYF.

DNA for the CDR3: TGTGCCAGTAGTATTGATGGGGCCTCTGGAAACACCATATATTTT. Its translation: CASSIDGASGNTIYF. The J gene is TRBJ1-3, the V gene TRBV19, with D possibly being TRBD1 (5 bases). Germline V lookup: CDR1 LNHDA, CDR2 SQIVND (reference sequence). Trimming stripped 3 bases from V and 0 bases from J, with 9 bases between. The CDR3 covers 15 residues.

CDR3 bases: TGTGCCAGCAGTGAACCCAGGTCGGGTCTAGCGGGGCCATCGCAGTATTTT. This encodes CASSEPRSGLAGPSQYF. V and J are TRBV25-1 and TRBJ2-3; 9 nucleotides align to TRBD2. There are 17 residues in the CDR3. V was clipped by 2 bases and J by 10 bases; unmatched bases: 16. Germline V lookup: CDR1 MGHDK, CDR2 SYGVNS.

This chain links TRBV28 with TRBJ1-2; 7 bases line up with TRBD1. With 7 bases clipped from V and 2 bases from J, the junction kept 10 bases outside the gene matches. This CDR3 contains 15 residues. CDR1 is MDHEN, CDR2 SYDVKM, per germline. The CDR3 DNA reads TGTGCCAGCACCTTTTATCGGGGACAGAACTATGGCTACACCTTC. Translation: CASTFYRGQNYGYTF.

This chain connects TRBV19 to TRBJ2-5, with a possible D match to TRBD2 (6 bases). V was clipped by 5 bases and J by 5 bases, with 24 bases between them. The CDR3 is made up of 17 amino acids. Per germline, CDR1 LNHDA and CDR2 SQIVND (reference sequence). The chain's CDR3 is CASSENQGLISGETQYF. CDR3 in DNA: TGTGCCAGTAGTGAGAATCAGGGCCTCATCAGCGGGGAGACCCAGTACTTC.

The CDR3 coding sequence is TGTGCCAGCAGCTTAATGGACGGGGACATTCAGTACTTC. It specifies CASSLMDGDIQYF. V usage is TRBV7-3 and J usage is TRBJ2-4, with TRBD2 as a possible D gene (5 bases). V was cut by 1 base and J by 8 bases, with 9 bases left in between. Germline V gene lookup returns CDR1 SGHTA and CDR2 FQGTGA. The CDR3 extends over 13 amino acids.

This rearrangement joins TRBV6-6 to TRBJ1-1; TRBD1 aligns across 10 bases. The trim removed 5 bases at V and 2 bases at J, leaving 2 bases unmatched. This CDR3 has 14 residues. The germline CDR1 and CDR2 sequences are MNHNY and SVGAGI (reference sequence). In nucleotides, the CDR3 is TGTGCCAGCAGTCGACAGGGGGCAAACACTGAAGCTTTCTTT. It codes for CASSRQGANTEAFF.

V gene TRBV6-6 combines with J gene TRBJ2-7, with TRBD1 matching 8 bases. Trimming cost V 7 bases and J 3 bases; bases outside gene matches: 5. Looked up from germline, CDR1 is MNHNY and CDR2 is SVGAGI (reference sequence). The CDR3 length is 13 residues. CDR3 amino acids: CASNQGAVYEQYF. The CDR3 DNA reads as TGTGCCAGCAACCAGGGGGCAGTCTACGAGCAGTACTTC.